The 15 T cell receptor beta chains listed next were all sequenced from one sample in a study of Graves' ophthalmopathy and Graves' hyperthyroidism. RNA transcripts served as template for amplifying TCR beta CDR3 sequences. Amplification began with first-round RT-PCR using HTBI primers, then second-round multiplex PCR was performed. In TCRdb, the multiplex PCR reads were re-called with MiXCR into one record per CDR3 protein. In the table there are over 650,000 distinct CDR3 sequences, about two fifths of which are singletons. The sample consisted of peripheral blood. These receptors came from an adult man with Graves' ophthalmopathy.

The J gene is TRBJ2-2, the V gene TRBV5-1, with 7 bases lining up with TRBD2. The CDR3 sequence is 16 residues long. V lost 4 bases, J lost 4 bases, and 10 bases stayed unmatched. CDR1 is SGHRS, CDR2 YFSETQ, per germline. The CDR3 DNA sequence: TGCGCCAGCAGCGCGGACGGTGGGAGGGCCACCGGGGAGCTGTTTTTT. Translated, it gives CASSADGGRATGELFF.

This clonotype was seen a handful of times. The genes are TRBV7-8 and TRBJ2-7, with D tentatively TRBD2 (7 bases). This CDR3 spans 17 amino acids. V was cut by 3 bases and J by 6 bases, with 24 bases left in between. Looked up from germline, CDR1 is SGHVS and CDR2 is FQNEAQ. The chain's CDR3 is CASSLWAGGRGSTEQYF. CDR3 nucleotides: TGTGCCAGCAGCTTGTGGGCCGGGGGGCGCGGTTCTACCGAGCAGTACTTC.

Worth noting for this clonotype: Possible read error: a much larger clone is one base away. J is TRBJ2-7 and V is TRBV20-1, with D perhaps matching TRBD1 (5 bases). Trimming removed 2 bases at V and 7 bases at J, with 15 bases between. The CDR3 totals 13 residues. Germline CDR1 and CDR2: DFQATT and SNEGSKA (reference sequence). The CDR3 coding sequence is TGCAGTGCTAGACAGGGCACTCTTGATGAGCAGTACTTC. Encoded protein: CSARQGTLDEQYF.

This clonotype appeared many times. V gene TRBV20-1 combines with J gene TRBJ2-5, with D perhaps matching TRBD1 (5 bases). The CDR3 is made up of 12 amino acids. V lost 3 bases and J lost 9, with 14 bases in between. Germline assignment: CDR1 DFQATT and CDR2 SNEGSKA (reference sequence). CDR3 region: CSARGLGVPQYF. CDR3 bases: TGCAGTGCTAGGGGCCTAGGGGTGCCCCAGTACTTC.

In its sample, this clonotype was seen many times. The chain recombines TRBV9 with TRBJ1-2; 7 nucleotides line up with TRBD1. Germline V lookup: CDR1 SGDLS, CDR2 YYNGEE. V was pared by 3 bases and J by 8 bases, with 7 bases of the junction left unmatched. The CDR3 runs to 13 residues. In DNA, the CDR3 is TGTGCCAGCAGCGCCGCAGGGGGTAAAGGCTACACCTTC. Its protein product is CASSAAGGKGYTF.

This chain links TRBV2 with TRBJ2-7; the D gene could be TRBD1 or TRBD2 (6 bases each). This CDR3 is built from 16 residues. V shed 5 bases and J shed 3 bases, with 20 bases lying between them. Germline V gene data show CDR1 as SNHLY and CDR2 as FYNNEI. Here the CDR3 DNA reads TGTGCCAGCAGTTCCCGACGGGGGCTTCCAAACTACGAGCAGTACTTC. Its translation is CASSSRRGLPNYEQYF.

The rearrangement uses TRBV20-1 and TRBJ1-6, with a weak D call TRBD1 (5 bases). Looked up from germline, CDR1 is DFQATT and CDR2 is SNEGSKA (reference sequence). The CDR3 length is 13 residues. With 0 bases removed from V and 13 bases from J, the gap between germline ends came to 13 bases. CDR3 coding DNA: TGCAGTGCTAGAGATGGGGGTGGGCAGCCCCTCCACTTT. Translation gives CSARDGGGQPLHF.

This clonotype was counted many times. As DNA, the CDR3 is TGCAGCGTTGGAATCAGGGTTGGCTATGGCTACACCTTC. This encodes CSVGIRVGYGYTF. The rearrangement uses TRBV29-1 and TRBJ1-2; D is possibly TRBD1 (5 bases). The ends were cut back, 4 bases at V and 4 bases at J, with 13 bases in the middle. The CDR3 length is 13 residues. CDR1 is SQVTM and CDR2 is ANQGSEA in the germline V gene.

In its sample, this clonotype was seen once. A clone one base away is much larger, so this may be a read error. CDR3 DNA sequence: TGTGCCAGTAGTCCAACCGGGACAGGGATTAGATACACCTTC. The encoded protein is CASSPTGTGIRYTF. This sequence joins TRBV19 and TRBJ1-2; TRBD1 matches at 9 bases. The CDR3 runs 14 residues. The germline gives CDR1 LNHDA, CDR2 SQIVND (reference sequence). V dropped 5 bases and J dropped 11; count of bases not matched to a gene: 12.

This clonotype was seen a few times. The rearrangement uses TRBV6-5 and TRBJ2-5, with 13 bases matching TRBD2. The length of the CDR3 is 16 residues. The germline gives CDR1 MNHEY, CDR2 SVGAGI. The trim removed 5 bases at V and 5 bases at J, leaving 8 bases unmatched. The CDR3 is CASSTTSGRARETQYF. The CDR3 coding sequence is TGTGCCAGCAGTACCACTAGCGGGAGGGCCCGGGAGACCCAGTACTTC.

This clonotype was counted ten times or more. The chain has TRBV10-2 and TRBJ1-1, with D tentatively TRBD1 (6 bases). Trimming removed 6 bases from V and 3 bases from J, with 14 bases in between. Germline V gene data show CDR1 as WSHSY and CDR2 as SAAADI. This CDR3 spans 14 amino acids. The CDR3 region is CASREGQIDTEAFF. The CDR3, as DNA: TGCGCCAGCAGAGAGGGACAAATAGACACTGAAGCTTTCTTT.

For the CDR3, the DNA is TGTGCCAGCAGCTCATTCTTGGCGGTGCAGTACTTC. Encoded protein: CASSSFLAVQYF. This rearrangement joins TRBV25-1 to TRBJ2-7; no clear D gene. Germline V gene lookup returns CDR1 MGHDK and CDR2 SYGVNS. Trimming pared 6 bases from V and 9 bases from J, leaving 15 bases between. This CDR3 contains 12 residues.

This clonotype appeared many times. The gene calls are TRBV10-2 and TRBJ1-6, with D maybe TRBD1 (6 bases). Germline assignment: CDR1 WSHSY and CDR2 SAAADI. Trimming took 6 bases from V and 4 from J, leaving 10 bases between them. The CDR3 loop spans 14 amino acids. The CDR3 region has the DNA TGCGCCAGCAGAGACAGGACTTATAATTCACCCCTCCACTTT. As protein: CASRDRTYNSPLHF.

This clonotype was seen many times. The chain joins TRBV20-1 to TRBJ1-2; D is uncertain. The V end was cut by 6 bases, the J end by 1 base, with 9 bases between. The CDR3 totals 12 residues. Per germline, CDR1 DFQATT and CDR2 SNEGSKA (reference sequence). CDR3 bases: TGCAGTGCGAAGACTGGTAACTATGGCTACACCTTC. Translated, it gives CSAKTGNYGYTF.

This clonotype was seen many times. Here the CDR3 DNA reads TGTGCCACCCGGGACGGCAATCAGCCCCAGCATTTT. Residues: CATRDGNQPQHF. The chain links TRBV7-9 to TRBJ1-5, with TRBD1 as a possible D gene (5 bases). This CDR3 spans 12 amino acids. Germline-derived CDR1 and CDR2 are SEHNR and FQNEAQ (reference sequence). The germline V and J ends were trimmed by 10 bases and 2 bases, with 9 bases remaining between them.